This T cell receptor beta chain is drawn from a study of regulatory T cells in long-lasting Graves disease (dated by TCRdb to about 2021). For the wider study: Patients with newly diagnosed Graves' disease had been on antithyroid drugs for under 3 months. This study used TCR sequencing and RNA sequencing of peripheral blood to compare persistent Graves' disease patients against newly diagnosed Graves' disease patients. The study took place in China and was registered as a clinical trial. A total of 33 samples were covered by TCR sequencing, comprising approximately 13 persistent and around 20 newly diagnosed Graves' disease patients. The full study reports these points: Only the TCR beta chain was sequenced and analyzed. Peripheral blood alone was examined, since thyroid tissue, which constituted the primary lesion, could not be accessed. Lower TCR Shannon entropy and fewer highly expanded clones were observed in persistent Graves' disease patients than in newly diagnosed patients, which suggested clonal expansion. Persistent patients shared more public clonotypes among themselves (more than 2,500) than newly diagnosed patients did (about 900). The authors noted that the small sample size was a limitation that may lower accuracy. Persistent disease showed preferential use of TRBV28, TRBJ1-2 and TRBJ2-5, whereas newly diagnosed disease favored TRBV20-1 and TRBJ2-1.

Explained via the paper, the time point label denotes: newly diagnosed GD, antithyroid drugs for less than 3 months. RNA was extracted from PBMCs in TRIzol for both TCR sequencing and RNA sequencing. Graves' disease was diagnosed according to American Thyroid Association guidelines. The patients came from an endocrinology department in Xi'an, China. Each patient gave approximately 9.7 milliliters of peripheral blood, collected in an EDTA anticoagulant tube. Ficoll Paque Plus density gradient separation was used to isolate PBMCs, and no further T cell sorting was done. An Agilent 2100 Bioanalyzer and agarose gel were used to check RNA quality, while a NanoDrop 2000 measured RNA concentration. Library preparation used multiplex PCR. TCRdb names Illumina HiSeq 4000 as the instrument used. To build TCR beta libraries, CDR3 regions were amplified by Arm-PCR using iRepertoire HTBI primers. Before sequencing, the PCR products went through gel purification. The original pipeline was this. A total of around 59 TRBV and 14 TRBJ segments were identified across samples and were used for gene usage analysis of CDR3 amino acid clonotypes. COPE and FqMerger were used to merge filtered high-quality paired reads into contigs. Contigs were aligned with BLAST to IMGT TRBV, TRBD and TRBJ reference genes, and CDR3 was defined per IMGT. Highly expanded clones were defined as clonotypes with a frequency above 0.1%. Repertoire diversity was measured by Shannon entropy, and V-J evenness by the Gini coefficient. Clonotypes shared by more than one individual were considered public. In TCRdb, the public reads were trimmed at Q25 with fastp and aligned with MiXCR, with productive beta chains retained. Each record represents a unique CDR3 protein, reported with the most common genes and DNA among its rows. The V and J calls here are based on TCRdb, not the publication. The sample data list about 450,000 distinct CDR3 sequences, and 15% to 20% of these were observed just once. Around a tenth of the sample goes to the ten largest clones.

There are many counts of this clonotype. Its target antigen remains unknown. Qualities for individual bases were not recorded, and no much larger clone is one base off. CDR1 and CDR2, per the germline V gene (reference sequence), are SGHAT and FQDESV. From cysteine to phenylalanine, the CDR3 is 13 amino acids long. This entry keeps only the CDR3 DNA: 39 bases, framed from base 1. Deletion took 3 bases off V and 6 bases off J, with a span of 8 bases between the germline ends. These data were also filed under a second study, of T cells in Graves' hyperthyroidism and ophthalmopathy. The other study reports the following: A patient counted as having stable Graves' hyperthyroidism if no progression to ophthalmopathy occurred over 18 months of follow-up. Hyperthyroidism patients were newly diagnosed, had a disease duration of under 2 months, and were aged 18 to 65 years. Patients with uncontrolled infections, other autoimmune diseases, pregnancy or lactation were excluded. Diagnoses were based on clinical symptoms, serum thyroxine and TRAb, thyroid ultrasound and orbital computed tomography. The first round of RT-PCR for the TCR CDR3 was performed with the HTBI primer set and the Qiagen OneStep RT-PCR kit. Most expanded thyroid clonotypes (frequency above 0.001) were also detected in blood, suggesting blood repertoires may reflect thyroid immune responses. A 13 V-J signature model separated ophthalmopathy from stable hyperthyroidism, with nearly 90% sensitivity and around 84% specificity in cross-validation and 80%/75% in testing. In validation, the model predicted progression to ophthalmopathy a median of about 6.5 months before onset, with approximately 68% sensitivity and nearly 75% specificity. To identify TCR V-J signatures that set the groups apart, the researchers used a discovery cohort of more than 95 patients, made up of 43 with Graves' ophthalmopathy and some 55 with stable Graves' hyperthyroidism. Whether ophthalmopathy could be predicted prospectively was tested in an independent validation cohort made up of under 20 hyperthyroidism patients plus 17 patients who later progressed to ophthalmopathy. For training and testing, the approximately 92 patients in the discovery cohort were randomly divided in a 7:3 ratio. In about six Graves' hyperthyroidism patients, the study also compared T-cell repertoires from thyroid tissue with T-cell repertoires from blood. After blood sampling, hyperthyroidism patients were treated with methimazole at a starting dose of 30 mg daily, and ophthalmopathy patients were treated with high-dose intravenous methylprednisolone. The libraries were constructed in a second round of multiplex PCR and then size-selected and purified. Paired-end sequencing of the libraries was performed with 100 bp reads on an Illumina HiSeq2000. SOAPnuke was used to process the raw data, removing reads that contained adapters or uncalled bases, had a mean Phred below 15, or lacked an exact match to the constant primer or identifier. COPE v1.2.5 was used to merge high-quality paired reads, and clonotypes were defined as unique nucleotide sequences. Clonotypes were aligned to IMGT TRBV, TRBD and TRBJ reference segments using MiTCR v1.1. The analysis included only V-J combinations with a frequency above 0.0001, which together covered approximately 99% of the repertoires. The TCS score was defined as F50 (clonal expansion) divided by E x V (chaos), with BLOSUM62-based TCRdist calculated between CDR3 peptides within each V-J. Welch's t-statistics and random forest reduced several hundred V-J features to 10 to 15, which were used in a naive Bayes classifier (R e1071). No statistical method was used to fix the sample size in advance, and group allocation was not hidden from the investigators. The paper describes TCR Vbeta CDR3 sequencing of more than 120 peripheral blood samples, made up of about 41 ophthalmopathy patients, around 78 hyperthyroidism patients and 17 progressor patients.

The chain is assembled from TRBV11-1 and TRBJ2-2; the D gene is perhaps TRBD1, from 6 matching bases. The source is a woman aged 25 to 39 with Graves disease. Donor details come from another sample of the same person, matched by shared clones. This specimen was peripheral blood mononuclear cells (PBMCs), taken at new diagnosis, from a patient treated with antithyroid drugs. At the DNA level, the sequence is TGTGCCAGCAGCTTTACAGGGCCCGGGGAGCTGTTTTTT. Translated, this is CASSFTGPGELFF.